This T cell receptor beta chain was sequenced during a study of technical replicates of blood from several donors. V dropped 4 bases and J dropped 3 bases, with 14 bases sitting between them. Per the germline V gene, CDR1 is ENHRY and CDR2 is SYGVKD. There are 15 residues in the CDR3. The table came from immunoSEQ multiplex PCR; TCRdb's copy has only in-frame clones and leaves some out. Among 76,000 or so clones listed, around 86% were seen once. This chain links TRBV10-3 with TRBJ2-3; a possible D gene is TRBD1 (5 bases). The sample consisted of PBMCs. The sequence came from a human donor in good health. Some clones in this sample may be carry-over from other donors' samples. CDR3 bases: TGTGCCATCAGTGGTGGCAGGGTTAGGACAGATACGCAGTATTTT. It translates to CAISGGRVRTDTQYF.